Listed below are T cell receptor beta chains from one sample, sequenced in a study of blood T cell repertoires in COVID-19. The table came from immunoSEQ multiplex PCR; TCRdb's copy has only in-frame clones and leaves some out. The table records hundreds of thousands of clones, 86% of them present only once. The sample consisted of peripheral blood. The receptors derive from a woman in her 30s with active or convalescent COVID-19. Both conserved end residues are part of each CDR3. D genes are given only for firm matches. Expanded clones are given a class, and other clones once, few, many or no size at all.

d_call	clone_size	v_call	j_call	cdr3_nt	cdr3_aa
TRBD1	-	TRBV6-5	TRBJ1-2	TGTGCCAGCAGTTCGGACAGGGGGAACTTTAACTATGGCTACACCTTC	CASSSDRGNFNYGYTF
TRBD1	-	TRBV19	TRBJ2-1	TGTGCCAGTAGTATAACCGGGACAGCTAATGAGCAGTTCTTC	CASSITGTANEQFF
TRBD1	-	TRBV5-1	TRBJ2-1	TGCGCCAGCAGCCCCGTGGGGGACAGGGGGTGGAATGAGCAGTTCTTC	CASSPVGDRGWNEQFF
TRBD2	-	TRBV11-2	TRBJ2-2	TGTGCCAGCAGCCCACTACGGGGGGTTGAGGGCGGGGAGCTGTTTTTT	CASSPLRGVEGGELFF
TRBD2	-	TRBV4-2	TRBJ2-5	TGTGCCAGCAGCCAAGATGAGGCGGGGGGAGTGATTGGAGAGACCCAGTACTTC	CASSQDEAGGVIGETQYF
-	-	TRBV6-5	TRBJ2-2	TGTGCCAGCAGCAGCGACACCGGGGAGCTGTTTTTT	CASSSDTGELFF
TRBD2	-	TRBV6-5	TRBJ2-5	TGTGCCAGCAGTTACCCGGGACTAGTGGAGACCCAGTACTTC	CASSYPGLVETQYF
-	-	TRBV2	TRBJ1-1	TGTGCCAGCAGCGGAGAGACCTCGAAAGCTTTCTTT	CASSGETSKAFF
-	-	TRBV6-5	TRBJ2-7	TGTGCCAGCAACCGGGACAAACTTGGCGAGCAGTACTTC	CASNRDKLGEQYF
-	-	TRBV21-1	TRBJ2-7	TGTGCCAGCAGCAAAGGTCGAAGTAGCAACCATACCTACGAGCAGTACTTC	CASSKGRSSNHTYEQYF
-	once	TRBV7-2	TRBJ2-7	TGTGCCAGCAGCTTAGCGGAGACTGGAACCTACGAGCAGTACTTC	CASSLAETGTYEQYF
TRBD1	-	TRBV30	TRBJ1-2	TGTGCCTGGAGCGACAGGGGGGAGGCCGGCTACACCTTC	CAWSDRGEAGYTF
TRBD1	-	TRBV10-3	TRBJ2-7	TGTGCCATCAACGCCGGGACAGGTCTCTCCTACGAGCAGTACTTC	CAINAGTGLSYEQYF
-	-	TRBV27	TRBJ2-1	TGTGCCAGCTCTGGGGGGAAAGGCTCCTACAATGAGCAGTTCTTC	CASSGGKGSYNEQFF
-	once	TRBV13	TRBJ1-1	TGTGCCAGCAGCTTAAGTTCCTTGCGTCGGGGGGCCACTGAAGCTTTCTTT	CASSLSSLRRGATEAFF
TRBD1	-	TRBV6-6	TRBJ2-7	TGTGCCAGCAGCTGGACAGGGGTCGGCGAGCAGTACTTC	CASSWTGVGEQYF
TRBD1	-	TRBV19	TRBJ1-4	TGTGCCAGTAGTATAGGACAGGGAAAAGAAAAACTGTTTTTT	CASSIGQGKEKLFF
TRBD1	-	TRBV7-9	TRBJ1-2	TGTGCCAGCAGCTTATCCCGGACAGGGATACCTAACTATGGCTACACCTTC	CASSLSRTGIPNYGYTF
TRBD1	-	TRBV5-1	TRBJ2-5	TGCGCCAGCAGCCGTCAAGGACCACAGGGGCGGGAGACCCAGTACTTC	CASSRQGPQGRETQYF
-	-	TRBV11-2	TRBJ2-7	TGTGCCAGCAGCTTAGAAACGTATGAGCACTACGAGCAGTACTTC	CASSLETYEHYEQYF
-	-	TRBV7-2	TRBJ1-2	TGTGCCAGCAGCTTAGGCTACAGGGACTATGGCTACACCTTC	CASSLGYRDYGYTF
-	-	TRBV6-5	TRBJ1-1	TGTGCCACTACCCCGGTCCAGGGCCCGAACACTGAAGCTTTCTTT	CATTPVQGPNTEAFF
-	-	TRBV28	TRBJ1-5	TGTGCCAGTAAGGTCGCTAGGGGCGATAGCAATCAGCCCCAGCATTTT	CASKVARGDSNQPQHF
TRBD1	many	TRBV2	TRBJ1-5	TGTGCCAGCACCCAGGACAGGAATAATCAGCCCCAGCATTTT	CASTQDRNNQPQHF
TRBD1	-	TRBV27	TRBJ2-1	TGTGCCAGCAGTTTATCGGGACAGGGGTACAATGAGCAGTTCTTC	CASSLSGQGYNEQFF
-	-	TRBV5-6	TRBJ1-2	TGTGCCAGCATGTTGAGGGTGCGGGATGGCTACACCTTC	CASMLRVRDGYTF
-	-	TRBV4-1	TRBJ1-6	TGCGCCAGCAGCCAAGAGTGGCCAGGGCAATCACCCCTCCACTTT	CASSQEWPGQSPLHF
TRBD2	-	TRBV29-1	TRBJ2-1	TGCAGCGTCTTATCCGGGACTAGCGGCTACAATGAGCAGTTCTTC	CSVLSGTSGYNEQFF
-	-	TRBV5-1	TRBJ1-1	TGCGCCAGCAGCTTGGTGGAGTACACTGAAGCTTTCTTT	CASSLVEYTEAFF
-	-	TRBV2	TRBJ1-1	TGTGCCAGCAGATTAGGGGGGGATTCCGAAGCTTTCTTT	CASRLGGDSEAFF
TRBD2	-	TRBV7-2	TRBJ2-4	TGTGCCAGCAGCTTATTCCTAGCGGGGGGATCAGCCAAAAACATTCAGTACTTC	CASSLFLAGGSAKNIQYF
TRBD1	-	TRBV18	TRBJ1-1	TGTGCCAGCTCACGTGACAGGGTTACTGAAGCTTTCTTT	CASSRDRVTEAFF
-	-	TRBV6-5	TRBJ1-2	TGTGCCAGTCGGGACACCACTAACTATGGCTACACCTTC	CASRDTTNYGYTF
TRBD1	-	TRBV6-4	TRBJ1-1	TGTGCCAGCAGTGAAGGACAGGGCGGCACTGAAGCTTTCTTT	CASSEGQGGTEAFF
TRBD1	-	TRBV18	TRBJ1-5	TGTGCCAGCTCACCTACAGCCGGGACAGGGGCAAATCAGCCCCAGCATTTT	CASSPTAGTGANQPQHF
-	-	TRBV6-5	TRBJ2-3	TGTGCCAGCAGTCTCTATACAGATACGCAGTATTTT	CASSLYTDTQYF
-	few	TRBV27	TRBJ1-5	TGTGCCAGCAGGGGGCGGACCAATCAGCCCCAGCATTTT	CASRGRTNQPQHF
-	few	TRBV13	TRBJ1-2	TGTGCCAGCAGCTTCCGGACAAGCTATGGCTACACCTTC	CASSFRTSYGYTF
-	-	TRBV11-2	TRBJ1-6	TGTGCCAGCAGCCAGGGACAAGGGGCTTCACCCCTCCACTTT	CASSQGQGASPLHF
TRBD2	-	TRBV9	TRBJ2-5	TGTGCCAGCAGCCCGACTAGCTCAGAAGAGACCCAGTACTTC	CASSPTSSEETQYF